Below are 15 T cell receptor beta chains sequenced from a single sample in a study of blood T cells in healthy people across ages. Together with a sample-barcoded 5' primer, a J-beta primer mix was included in a second PCR lasting about 7 to 12 cycles. MiXCR, run by TCRdb on the 5' RACE reads, gives a single entry per CDR3 protein. Among more than 1.4 million distinct CDR3 sequences listed, about 43% were seen once. The sequenced sample was blood. Source of these receptors: a woman under 30 in good health.

This chain links TRBV25-1 with TRBJ1-1, with D perhaps matching TRBD1 (5 bases). V shed 6 bases and J shed 4 bases, with 9 bases lying between them. In germline, CDR1 is MGHDK, CDR2 SYGVNS. This CDR3 spans 12 amino acids. The DNA of the CDR3 is TGTGCCAGCAGGGCAGGGAGCACTGAAGCTTTCTTT. Amino acids: CASRAGSTEAFF.

The chain carries TRBV7-9 and TRBJ1-5; D may be TRBD1 (5 bases). The CDR3 loop spans 17 amino acids. The germline V gene has CDR1 SEHNR and CDR2 FQNEAQ (reference sequence). V was clipped by 5 bases and J by 0 bases, with 17 bases between them. CDR3: CASSAPGGLDSNQPQHF. In nucleotides, the CDR3 is TGTGCCAGCAGCGCGCCGGGGGGACTCGATAGCAATCAGCCCCAGCATTTT.

Comment on this clonotype: A much bigger clone sits one base away, suggesting this may be a read error. The chain links TRBV4-1 to TRBJ2-3, with 8 bases matching TRBD1. The CDR3 length is 14 residues. Germline V CDR1 and CDR2: MGHRA, YSYEKL. With 7 bases clipped from V and 7 bases from J, the junction kept 10 bases outside the gene matches. CDR3 amino acids: CASKGDRRAYTQYF. The CDR3 nucleotides are TGCGCCAGCAAAGGGGACAGGAGGGCGTATACGCAGTATTTT.

A remark on this clonotype: The junction does not match germline at one end; this may be a read error. The rearrangement links TRBV6-5 to TRBJ2-2; 12 bases map to TRBD1. The V gene's germline CDR1 is MNHEY and CDR2 SVGAGI. This CDR3 is 19 amino acids long. The DNA of the CDR3 is TGTACCAGCAGTTACTCAACCTTGTTGGGACAGGGGGCCCACGGGGAGCTGTTTTTT. Protein product: CTSSYSTLLGQGAHGELFF.

As concerns this clonotype: An end of the junction does not agree with germline; a read error may underlie this. The chain combines TRBV7-2 with TRBJ2-7; D is possibly TRBD1 or TRBD2 (5 bases each). The length of the CDR3 is 14 residues. The germline gives CDR1 SGHTA, CDR2 FQGNSA. CDR3 protein: CAGSYRDGPYEQYF. CDR3 coding DNA: TGTGCCGGCAGCTACCGGGACGGGCCCTACGAGCAGTACTTC.

The chain has TRBV6-1 and TRBJ2-7, with TRBD1 matching over 7 bases. CDR1 and CDR2 (germline): MNHNS, SASEGT. There are 17 residues in the CDR3. Unmatched junction bases numbered 12, after V lost 4 bases and J lost 0 bases. As DNA, the CDR3 is TGTGCCAGCAGTGCCGGAACTCGACAGGGAATCTCCTACGAGCAGTACTTC. As protein: CASSAGTRQGISYEQYF.

This clonotype came up a few times. V usage is TRBV6-5 and J usage is TRBJ1-6; possible D gene TRBD1, 6 bases. The germline V gene has CDR1 MNHEY and CDR2 SVGAGI. The ends were cut back, 7 bases at V and 10 bases at J, with 23 bases in the middle. There are 16 residues in the CDR3. The CDR3 loop reads CASTQRAGEVRSPLHF. In DNA, the CDR3 is TGTGCCAGCACTCAGAGGGCAGGGGAAGTCCGGTCACCCCTCCACTTT.

This clonotype occurred a few times. The chain carries TRBV6-6 and TRBJ2-7, with D unresolved. V lost 0 bases and J lost 6, with 9 bases in between. CDR3 length: 13 residues. The germline V gene has CDR1 MNHNY and CDR2 SVGAGI (reference sequence). This CDR3 reads CASSYSQILEQYF. In nucleotides, the CDR3 is TGTGCCAGCAGTTACTCCCAGATCCTCGAGCAGTACTTC.

This clonotype has more than one count but fewer than ten. The chain uses TRBV15 and TRBJ1-5; the match to TRBD1 covers 7 bases. CDR1 is LNHNV and CDR2 is YYDKDF in the germline V gene (reference sequence). V shed 6 bases and J 6 bases; nucleotides not matched to a gene: 8. The CDR3 runs 14 residues. The CDR3 protein is CATRLSGGPQPQHF. As DNA, the CDR3 is TGTGCCACCAGGCTTTCAGGGGGTCCTCAGCCCCAGCATTTT.

The chain carries TRBV21-1 and TRBJ2-7. TRBV21-1 is a pseudogene locus. The CDR3 is 13 residues long. CDR3 sequence: CASSKVAFYEQYF. In DNA, the CDR3 is TGTGCCAGCAGCAAAGTAGCCTTCTACGAGCAGTACTTC.

Notes on this clonotype: An end of the junction does not agree with germline; a read error may underlie this. The chain employs TRBV12-3 or TRBV12-4 and TRBJ2-1; tentatively, D is TRBD1 (5 bases). The CDR3 extends over 14 amino acids. DNA of the CDR3: TGTGCCGGCAGGGCCTCGACTCCACTCGGTGAGCAGTTCTTC. Protein product: CAGRASTPLGEQFF.

This clonotype was seen more than once but under ten times. The chain carries TRBV7-9 and TRBJ2-1; the D call may be TRBD1 or TRBD2 (5 bases each). The CDR3 totals 13 residues. The V gene's germline CDR1 is SEHNR and CDR2 FQNEAQ (reference sequence). Trimming left V 1 base short and J 8 bases short, with 9 bases between. As DNA, the CDR3 is TGTGCCAGCAGCTTAGAACGGGGCTATGAGCAGTTCTTC. Translation gives CASSLERGYEQFF.

Of note for this clonotype: Lacking the conserved final phenylalanine or tryptophan, this CDR3 likely reflects a read error. This chain links TRBV4-2 with TRBJ2-2; TRBD2 aligns across 8 bases. This CDR3 contains 16 residues. Germline V gives CDR1 LGHNA, CDR2 YNFKEQ. V lost 0 bases, J lost 5 bases, and 5 bases stayed unmatched. DNA for the CDR3: TGTGCCAGCAGCCAAGACCCGGGAGGGGTTACCGGGGAGCTGTTTCTT. This encodes CASSQDPGGVTGELFL.

The table lists this clonotype with a few counts. The chain joins TRBV25-1 to TRBJ1-5; 8 bases agree with TRBD1. The CDR3 extends over 15 amino acids. CDR1 is MGHDK, CDR2 SYGVNS, per germline. V trimming: 6 bases; J trimming: 7 bases; junction bases outside the gene matches: 11. This CDR3 is CASRPSTGDEQPQHF. CDR3 coding DNA: TGTGCCAGCAGACCCTCGACAGGGGATGAACAGCCCCAGCATTTT.

J is TRBJ2-7 and V is TRBV19; 8 bases agree with TRBD2. The V gene's germline CDR1 is LNHDA and CDR2 SQIVND (reference sequence). The junction had 4 bases not matched to a gene; V was cut back by 5 bases and J by 1 base. The CDR3 spans 14 residues. DNA for the CDR3: TGTGCCAGTAGTGTTAGCGGGAAATCCTACGAGCAGTACTTC. Encoded protein: CASSVSGKSYEQYF.